This TCR beta chain emerged from a study of beta chain features in type 1 diabetes (dated by TCRdb to 2016 to 2018). In terms of the full investigation: Mean age, gender distribution, total cell number and subset yield were not different between patients and healthy donors. A total of 100 million to 140 million sorted cells were examined across all samples, and the number of cells per subset was strongly correlated with RNA yield. In the study, TCRB repertoires of sorted circulating CD4+ T cell subsets from recently diagnosed type 1 diabetes patients were compared with those of matched healthy donors. Naive and central memory subsets were obtained from all 28 donors, but regulatory and stem cell-like memory subsets were isolated from only 8 patients and roughly 8 healthy donors.

Concerning this clone: The specificity of this receptor is unknown. Qualities for individual bases were not recorded, and no much larger clone is one base off.

The High Capacity cDNA Reverse Transcription Kit was used to reverse transcribe all of the isolated RNA, meaning that expressed TCRB transcripts were what got sequenced. Naive, central memory and regulatory T cell samples underwent deep immunoSEQ sequencing, averaging roughly 3.5 million total reads per sample. After sorted cells were lysed in RLT buffer, RNA was extracted with DNase-treated RNeasy Micro or Mini kits, with the choice depending on cell number. To prevent cross-contamination, each cell subset was processed individually, whereas patient and healthy donor samples were processed jointly. The immunoSEQ multiplex PCR was used to amplify TCRB sequences from cDNA, yielding 87-bp fragments that span the CDR3 region. The amplicons were sequenced using the Illumina HiSeq platform. The original pipeline was this. Synthetic template baselines were used to correct PCR bias computationally, reads within Hamming distance 2 were collapsed together, and singletons that could not be merged were discarded. By aligning reads against IMGT, V, D and J genes, CDR3 length, and insertions or deletions at six rearrangement sites were assigned. Clonotype counts were normalized to sorted cell number within each subset before computing true diversity and Gini coefficients with the tcR R package. Repertoire sharing was quantified using the overlap coefficient calculated on TCRB nucleotide sequences. As a proxy for the pre-selection repertoire, out-of-frame TCRB sequences from naive cells were analyzed. This immuneACCESS table, as held by TCRdb, lists in-frame sequences with V and J called but not all clones. Of the missing ones, under half trace to an unresolved V gene in checked studies; the others have no known cause. The V and J calls and clone size are taken from that table; D and trimming were inferred from the DNA. The sample table lists under 950,000 clones, roughly 16% of them with a count of one. The ten largest clones represent around 0.02% of the sample.

The full study reports these points: Shorter templates might have been favored by PCR, but patient and control samples were amplified and corrected together, so both groups would have been affected equally by any skew. Naive, central memory and regulatory TCRB repertoires appeared to be more alike among patients than among healthy donors. Only small numbers of individuals were included in the HLA sub-analyses, which left unresolved whether HLA type had any influence on TCRB rearrangement. Because cDNA was sequenced instead of genomic DNA, highly expressing activated cells could be over-represented, though the groups showed no difference in activation or CD3 levels. Type 1 diabetes patients showed a moderate but significant shortening of TCRB CDR3 length in all four CD4+ subsets. At VDJ recombination sites, patients with type 1 diabetes made fewer insertions and deleted more nucleotides, a pattern implying thymic rearrangement abnormalities.

From each donor, a single peripheral blood sample of 100 to 150 mL on average was drawn into heparinised tubes. A BD FACSAria II was used to sort naive, central memory, regulatory and stem cell-like memory CD4+ T cells with a panel that included CD45RO, CCR7, CD25, CD127, CD95 and CD27. Every sorted population had a purity above 95%. PBMCs were separated immediately by Lymphoprep density gradient centrifugation and were stained directly, without being cultured. Samples were stained and sorted in pairs, with one healthy donor and one patient per experiment, so that batch effects were minimized. The TCR comes from a woman aged 18 to 35 in good health. What was sequenced was naive CD4+ T cells from blood. Sample cell subset or site, as interpreted from the label and publication: true naive CD4+ T cells.

The bases read TGTGCCAGCAGCCAAGCTAGCGGGAGGGCCTCGGCTGGTGAGCAGTTCTTC. This translates into CASSQASGRASAGEQFF. The chain was built from TRBV14 and TRBJ2-1; TRBD2 aligns with 12 central bases. At the junction V is shortened by 1 base and J by 9 bases; bases outside the gene matches: 10. Its CDR3 holds 17 amino acids, cysteine through phenylalanine. The entry retains the CDR3 DNA only, 51 bases that are in frame from base 1. From the germline V gene, CDR1 is SGHDN and CDR2 is FVKESK.